One sample yielded the 14 T cell receptor beta chains listed below, sequenced in a study of blood T cell repertoires in COVID-19 (dated by TCRdb to about 2020). The library was produced with the immunoSEQ multiplex PCR assay. Here the immuneACCESS table is served through TCRdb, limited to in-frame sequences with V and J called. Missing clones are a known gap in these copies; in checked studies unresolved V genes cover under half, and the rest lacks a known reason. Present in this sample are around 280,000 clones, approximately 91% of which were seen just once. 1.5% to 2% of the sample is taken by the ten largest. Material for sequencing was PBMCs or T cells enriched from blood (not recorded which). The receptors here all came from a woman between 40 and 55 years old who had recovered from COVID-19.

The chain joins TRBV10-2 to TRBJ1-1; D possibly corresponds to TRBD1 (5 bases). Trimming shortened V by 6 bases and J by 1 base, and 6 bases separated the two germline ends. This CDR3 is 12 amino acids long. The germline V gene has CDR1 WSHSY and CDR2 SAAADI. Here the CDR3 DNA reads TGCGCCAGCAGAGACAGGAACACTGAAGCTTTCTTT. It specifies CASRDRNTEAFF.

This chain uses TRBV2 with TRBJ1-5; unclear D gene. V was trimmed by 4 bases and J by 6 bases, leaving 7 bases between them. CDR3 length: 12 amino acids. Germline V gives CDR1 SNHLY, CDR2 FYNNEI. CDR3 DNA sequence: TGTGCCAGCAGTGGAGGGAGTCAGCCCCAGCATTTT. This codes for CASSGGSQPQHF. Variable domain in full (rest from reference TRBV2 and TRBJ1-5): EPEVTQTPSHQVTQMGQEVILRCVPISNHLYFYWYRQILGQKVEFLVSFYNNEISEKSEIFDDQFSVERPDGSNFTLKIRSTKLEDSAMYFCASSGGSQPQHFGDGTRLSIL.

The rearrangement uses TRBV2 and TRBJ1-2; TRBD1 matches 9 bases. Germline V gives CDR1 SNHLY, CDR2 FYNNEI. The CDR3 sequence is 13 residues long. V was pared by 4 bases and J by 3 bases, with 0 bases of the junction left unmatched. For the CDR3, the DNA is TGTGCCAGCAGTGGGACAGGGGACTATGGCTACACCTTC. It yields the protein CASSGTGDYGYTF.

The chain couples TRBV9 to TRBJ1-2; tentatively, D is TRBD1 (5 bases). Germline assignment: CDR1 SGDLS and CDR2 YYNGEE. This CDR3 contains 12 residues. V lost 6 bases and J 6 bases, leaving 12 bases between the germline ends. CDR3 DNA: TGTGCCAGCACCCGGGGGGGGGATGGCTACACCTTC. Its protein is CASTRGGDGYTF.

On this clone itself: Other DNA sequences from this sample encode an identical CDR3 as well. The chain is built from TRBV5-1 and TRBJ1-2, with a weak D call TRBD1 (5 bases). Looked up from germline, CDR1 is SGHRS and CDR2 is YFSETQ. V was trimmed by 0 bases and J by 6 bases, leaving 12 bases between them. This CDR3 has 14 amino acids. Written as DNA, the CDR3 is TGCGCCAGCAGCTTGGTGGCGGGGGGGGATGGCTACACCTTC. This translates into CASSLVAGGDGYTF.

The chain joins TRBV19 to TRBJ1-6; weak D call: TRBD1 (6 bases). This CDR3 has 15 amino acids. The germline V gene has CDR1 LNHDA and CDR2 SQIVND (reference sequence). Trimming cost V 6 bases and J 4 bases, with 13 bases left between them. DNA of the CDR3: TGTGCCAGTAGGACACAGGGAGCGTATAATTCACCCCTCCACTTT. Encoded protein: CASRTQGAYNSPLHF. The full variable domain, completed using reference TRBV19 and TRBJ1-6, is DGGITQSPKYLFRKEGQNVTLSCEQNLNHDAMYWYRQDPGQGLRLIYYSQIVNDFQKGDIAEGYSVSREKKESFPLTVTSAQKNPTAFYLCASRTQGAYNSPLHFGNGTRLTVT.

This clone has only a few counts. This chain joins TRBV19 and TRBJ1-6; no clear D gene. The CDR3 sequence is 13 residues long. V was clipped by 3 bases and J by 14 bases, with 14 bases between them. CDR1 LNHDA and CDR2 SQIVND come from the germline V gene (reference sequence). The CDR3 nucleotides are TGTGCCAGTAGTATTGGCTTCACCGGGACCCTCCACTTT. Translated, it gives CASSIGFTGTLHF.

The gene calls are TRBV30 and TRBJ1-2; D gene unclear. V dropped 3 bases and J dropped 4 bases, with 15 bases sitting between them. CDR1 is GTSNPN and CDR2 is SVGIG in the germline V gene (reference sequence). This CDR3 has 14 residues. The CDR3, as DNA: TGTGCCTGGAGCCCGGTCGGGTATAGCTATGGCTACACCTTC. Translation gives CAWSPVGYSYGYTF. The full variable domain, rest sourced from reference TRBV30 and TRBJ1-2, is SQTIHQWPATLVQPVGSPLSLECTVEGTSNPNLYWYRQAAGRGLQLLFYSVGIGQISSEVPQNLSASRPQDRQFILSSKKLLLSDSGFYLCAWSPVGYSYGYTFGSGTRLTVV.

This chain uses TRBV6-1 with TRBJ2-2, with D perhaps matching TRBD2 (7 bases). This CDR3 is built from 12 residues. V dropped 7 bases and J dropped 8 bases, with 11 bases sitting between them. Germline V CDR1 and CDR2: MNHNS, SASEGT. CDR3 residues: CASNGGPGELFF. The DNA of the CDR3 is TGTGCCAGCAACGGGGGGCCAGGGGAGCTGTTTTTT.

The chain links TRBV29-1 to TRBJ2-2; no clear D gene. Germline V gene sequence: CDR1 SQVTM, CDR2 ANQGSEA. Deletions cut 4 bases from V and 1 base from J, with 10 bases between. The CDR3 spans 14 residues. CDR3 in amino acids: CSVGSEMNTGELFF. CDR3 in DNA: TGCAGCGTTGGTTCTGAGATGAACACCGGGGAGCTGTTTTTT.

In this sample, this clone turned up a few times. This chain joins TRBV6-5 and TRBJ2-3; D possibly corresponds to TRBD1 (6 bases). V lost 5 bases and J 0 bases, leaving 12 bases between the germline ends. The CDR3 is made up of 15 amino acids. Germline lookup yields CDR1 MNHEY and CDR2 SVGAGI. The CDR3 sequence: CASSRGDRSTDTQYF. The CDR3 DNA sequence: TGTGCCAGCAGTAGGGGAGACAGGAGCACAGATACGCAGTATTTT.

The DNA of the CDR3 is TGTGCCAGCAGTGAAAACAGGGGGCGCGGGGAGACCCAGTACTTC. It specifies CASSENRGRGETQYF. The V call is TRBV25-1, the J call TRBJ2-5; 9 bases fit TRBD1. CDR1 is MGHDK and CDR2 is SYGVNS in the germline V gene. V trimming: 2 bases; J trimming: 5 bases; junction bases outside the gene matches: 6. The CDR3 is 15 amino acids.

The V and J genes are TRBV5-1 and TRBJ2-1; D is perhaps TRBD2 (6 bases). The germline V and J ends were trimmed by 0 bases and 5 bases, with 12 bases remaining between them. Per germline, CDR1 SGHRS and CDR2 YFSETQ. This CDR3 is 15 amino acids long. In nucleotides, the CDR3 is TGCGCCAGCAGCTTGGCCCTAGCGAGCCACAATGAGCAGTTCTTC. Protein product: CASSLALASHNEQFF.

V is TRBV5-1 and J is TRBJ1-1; 8 nucleotides match TRBD1. The CDR3 has 16 residues. The germline CDR1 and CDR2 sequences are SGHRS and YFSETQ. The V segment lost 0 bases and the J segment 1 base; nucleotides outside the gene matches: 5. CDR3 in DNA: TGCGCCAGCAGCTTGGCTCAGGGGGCTGGGAACACTGAAGCTTTCTTT. It codes for CASSLAQGAGNTEAFF.